The clone carrying this TCR beta chain came up once. This sample is drawn from a study of blood T cell repertoires in COVID-19. Looking at the study overall: COVID-19 samples collected from the United States, Italy and Spain covered acute and convalescent phases.

V was shortened by 3 bases and J by 2 bases, with 11 bases between the two germline ends. CDR3 length: 15 residues. Germline V lookup: CDR1 SNHLY, CDR2 FYNNEI. Original handling: Reference gene primers were amplified, and this amplification served to estimate nucleated cell counts. Repertoires were generated with immunoSEQ multiplex PCR, while TCRdb's copy carries only in-frame clones and drops some. The V and J calls and clone size come from that table; D and trimming were worked out from the DNA. The sample carries around 120,000 clones, 85% to 90% recorded once. The chain uses TRBV2 and TRBJ2-1; no clear D. The sample consisted of peripheral blood. The TCR comes from a woman between 70 and 85 years old with acute or convalescent COVID-19. The CDR3 DNA follows: TGTGCCAGCAGTGAGGTCAGACTCCCCTACAATGAGCAGTTCTTC. Protein product: CASSEVRLPYNEQFF.